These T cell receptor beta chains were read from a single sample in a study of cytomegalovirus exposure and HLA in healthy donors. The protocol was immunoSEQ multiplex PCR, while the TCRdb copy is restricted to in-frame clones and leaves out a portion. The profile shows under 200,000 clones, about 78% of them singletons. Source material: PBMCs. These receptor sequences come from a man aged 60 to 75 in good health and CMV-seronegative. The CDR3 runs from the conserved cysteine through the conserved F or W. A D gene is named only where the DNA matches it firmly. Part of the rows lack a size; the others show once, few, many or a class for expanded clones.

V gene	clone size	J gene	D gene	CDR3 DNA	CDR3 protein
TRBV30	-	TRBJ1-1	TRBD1	TGTGCCTGGGCGACAGGGAAGGACACTGAAGCTTTCTTT	CAWATGKDTEAFF
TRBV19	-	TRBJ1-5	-	TGTGCCAGTAGTATAACCGGGGGCAATCAGCCCCAGCATTTT	CASSITGGNQPQHF
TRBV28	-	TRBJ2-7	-	TGTGCCAGCAGCCGGGTCCCTAGCTCCTACGAGCAGTACTTC	CASSRVPSSYEQYF
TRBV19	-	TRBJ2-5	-	TGTGCCAGTAGTATAGAGGGGACAACTGGGACCCAGTACTTC	CASSIEGTTGTQYF
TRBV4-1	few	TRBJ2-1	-	TGCGCCAGCAGCCTACCAGGGGCTCGGGAGCAGTTCTTC	CASSLPGAREQFF
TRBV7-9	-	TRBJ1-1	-	TGTGCCAGCAGCTTGCAGGGCACCGACACTGAAGCTTTCTTT	CASSLQGTDTEAFF
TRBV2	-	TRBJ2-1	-	TGTGCCAGCACCACGGATCGGAGAGCGTACAATGAGCAGTTCTTC	CASTTDRRAYNEQFF
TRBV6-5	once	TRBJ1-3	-	TGTGCCAGCACCCAGCGGGGTAGAAACACCATATATTTT	CASTQRGRNTIYF
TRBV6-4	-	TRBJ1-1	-	TGTGCCAGCAGTCCTCGGGACACCGGGAACACTGAAGCTTTCTTT	CASSPRDTGNTEAFF
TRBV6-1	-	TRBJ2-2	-	TGTGCCAGCAGTTCAACAGGCTACACCGGGGAGCTGTTTTTT	CASSSTGYTGELFF
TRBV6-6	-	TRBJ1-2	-	TGTGCCAGCAGTTACGGGGGGAGTGGAGACGGGGGCTACACCTTC	CASSYGGSGDGGYTF
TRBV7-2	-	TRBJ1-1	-	TGTGCCAGCAGGGTTAACAGGGTTTTGTACACTGAAGCTTTCTTT	CASRVNRVLYTEAFF
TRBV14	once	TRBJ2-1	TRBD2	TGTGCCAGCAGCCAAGGACTAGCGGGCCGGTACAATGAGCAGTTCTTC	CASSQGLAGRYNEQFF
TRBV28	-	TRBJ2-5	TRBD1	TGTGCCAGCAGTTTGGACAGGTTAGAGACCCAGTACTTC	CASSLDRLETQYF
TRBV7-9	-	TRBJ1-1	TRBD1	TGTTCCAGCAGCTTCGGAGGGACAGGGGGGATGAACACTGAAGCTTTCTTT	CSSSFGGTGGMNTEAFF
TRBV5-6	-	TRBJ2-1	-	TGTGCCAGCAGACCCTGGGCCTTCGGGGACAATGAGCAGTTCTTC	CASRPWAFGDNEQFF
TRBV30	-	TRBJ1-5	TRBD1	TGTGCCTGGGAAGGGACAGGGGCAGGAAGCAATCAGCCCCAGAATTTT	CAWEGTGAGSNQPQNF
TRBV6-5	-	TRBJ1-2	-	TGTGCCAGCAGTTCGTCGGGGGGGCAGGGCTATGGCTACACCTTC	CASSSSGGQGYGYTF
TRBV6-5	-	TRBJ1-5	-	TGTGCCAGCAAAATGGCCCTTTATAGCAATCAGCCCCAGCATTTT	CASKMALYSNQPQHF
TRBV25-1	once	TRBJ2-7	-	TGTGCCAGCAGGGTTTCGGCCTACGAGCAGTACTTC	CASRVSAYEQYF
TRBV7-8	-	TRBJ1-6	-	TGTGCCAGCACCCTGGCCCGCGGGGACCGATATAATTCACCCCTCAACTTT	CASTLARGDRYNSPLNF
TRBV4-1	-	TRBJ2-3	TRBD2	TGCGCCAGCAGCCTGTCGGGACTAGCGGGCACAGATACGCAGTATTTT	CASSLSGLAGTDTQYF
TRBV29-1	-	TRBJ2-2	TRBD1	TGCAGCGTAGGCGAAGAGGACAGGGGGCAATCCGGGGAGCTGTTTTTT	CSVGEEDRGQSGELFF
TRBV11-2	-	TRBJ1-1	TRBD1	TGTGCCAGCAGCTTAGTAGCGACAGGGGAAACTGAAGCTTTCTTT	CASSLVATGETEAFF
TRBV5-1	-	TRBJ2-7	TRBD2	TGCGCCAGCAGCTTGACTAGCGAGGGTAGTCGGTTGCACTTC	CASSLTSEGSRLHF
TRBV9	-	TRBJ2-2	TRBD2	TGTGCCAGCAGCGTAGGGACTAGCGGGAACACCGGGGAGCTGTTTTTT	CASSVGTSGNTGELFF
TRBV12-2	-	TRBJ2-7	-	TGTGCAAGTCGCCCGACAGATCCCTACGAGCAGTACTTC	CASRPTDPYEQYF
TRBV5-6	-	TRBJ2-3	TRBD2	TGTGCCAGCAGCTTGGTCGGGCTAGCGGGAGTTCGGGATACGCAGTATTTT	CASSLVGLAGVRDTQYF
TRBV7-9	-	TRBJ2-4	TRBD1	TGTGCCAGCAGCTTCGGGGACAGGGTGGACATTCAGTACTTC	CASSFGDRVDIQYF
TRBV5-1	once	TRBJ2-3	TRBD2	TGCGCCAGCAGCGGGACTAGGGCCTACACAGATACGCAGTATTTT	CASSGTRAYTDTQYF
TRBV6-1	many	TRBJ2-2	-	TGTGCCAGCGGCCTACAGGGGAACACCGGGGAGCTGTTTTTT	CASGLQGNTGELFF
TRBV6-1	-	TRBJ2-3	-	TGTGCCAGCAGTGAACGTAGGACAGGCACAGATACGCAGTATTTT	CASSERRTGTDTQYF
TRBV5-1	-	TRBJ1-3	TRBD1	TGCGCCAGCAGCTTGGGGACAGGGGTTGGAAACACCATATATTTT	CASSLGTGVGNTIYF
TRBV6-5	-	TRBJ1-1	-	TGTGCCAGCTCTGGGAGCCTAACGGGCGGTGAAGCTTTCTTT	CASSGSLTGGEAFF
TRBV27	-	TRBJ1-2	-	TGTGCCAGCAGTTTCGCGGTCCGGGGTGTGAGGTATGGCTACACCTTC	CASSFAVRGVRYGYTF
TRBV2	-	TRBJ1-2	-	TGTGCCAGCAGTGAAGCCATGGCAACTATAGGCGGCTACACCTTC	CASSEAMATIGGYTF
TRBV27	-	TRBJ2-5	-	TGTGCCAGCAGTCCGGCAGGAAACAGGGTCCAAGAGACCCAGTACTTC	CASSPAGNRVQETQYF
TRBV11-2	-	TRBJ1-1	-	TGTGCCAGCAGCTTAGCGGGGGAGGAGGCTTTCTTT	CASSLAGEEAFF
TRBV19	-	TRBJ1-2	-	TGTGCCAGCAAAGCCACCAGGGACATTAATTATGGCTACACCTTC	CASKATRDINYGYTF
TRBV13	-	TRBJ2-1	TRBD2	TGTGCCAGCAGCAAGACTAGCGGGGGGGCCAGGGGTGAGCAGTTCTTC	CASSKTSGGARGEQFF
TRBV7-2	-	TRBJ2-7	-	TGTGCCAGCAGCTTCAGCGGGTCAGTCTTCCACGAGCAGTACTTC	CASSFSGSVFHEQYF
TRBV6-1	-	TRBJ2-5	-	TGTGCCAGCAGGGATAGCGAGAGAGGCCAAGAGACCCAGTACTTC	CASRDSERGQETQYF
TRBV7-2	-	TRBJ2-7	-	TGTGCCAGCAGCCCGCAAATCGGAGGGCCCTCCTACGAGCAGTACTTC	CASSPQIGGPSYEQYF
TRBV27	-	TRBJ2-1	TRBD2	TGTGCCAGCAGTTCCAGGACTAGCGGGATTTACAATGAGCAGTTCTTC	CASSSRTSGIYNEQFF
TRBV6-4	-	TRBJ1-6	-	TGTGCCAGCAGTGCTGGGAGGGTTGGGGATTCACCCCTCCACTTT	CASSAGRVGDSPLHF
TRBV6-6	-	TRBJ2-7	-	TGTGCCAGCAGGGGAGGCGTGGCCGGAGGGACCTACGAGCAGTACTTC	CASRGGVAGGTYEQYF